Listed below are T cell receptor beta chains from one sample, sequenced in a study of patients and donors after allogeneic stem cell transplantation. TCRdb used MiXCR to reprocess the RT-PCR reads, holding one entry per CDR3 protein. The repertoire consists of about a million distinct CDR3 sequences, with approximately 18% occurring once and the leading ten covering roughly 6%. The sequenced sample was blood, either unsorted or a sorted T cell fraction (not recorded which). These receptors originate from a human donor who was either an allogeneic HSCT recipient or a stem cell or donor lymphocyte infusion donor (not recorded which). It is not recorded whose cells these are; they may come from a transplant donor. Both conserved end residues are part of each CDR3. A D gene is named only where the DNA matches it firmly. Not all rows give a size; the values are once, few, many and, for expanded clones, a class.

J gene: TRBJ2-7; V gene: TRBV7-9; D gene: .; clone size: few; CDR3 DNA: TGTGCCAGCAGCTTAATTTTGTACGAGCAGTACTTC; CDR3 protein: CASSLILYEQYF
J gene: TRBJ1-2; V gene: TRBV3-1; D gene: TRBD1; clone size: .; CDR3 DNA: TGTGCCAGCTCAAGGACAGGGACCGGGGGCTATGGCTACACCTTC; CDR3 protein: CASSRTGTGGYGYTF
J gene: TRBJ2-2; V gene: TRBV24-1; D gene: .; clone size: .; CDR3 DNA: TGTGCCACCAGTGATTTGGAACCCCGAACCGGGGAGCTGTTTTTT; CDR3 protein: CATSDLEPRTGELFF
J gene: TRBJ1-2; V gene: TRBV4-2; D gene: TRBD1; clone size: .; CDR3 DNA: TGTGCCAGCAGCCAGTGGACAGGGGGAAACTATGGCTACACCTTC; CDR3 protein: CASSQWTGGNYGYTF
J gene: TRBJ1-2; V gene: TRBV12-3/TRBV12-4; D gene: .; clone size: few; CDR3 DNA: TGTGCCAGCAGTTTCTTCAGTCTCCTGGACGGCTACACCTTC; CDR3 protein: CASSFFSLLDGYTF
J gene: TRBJ2-1; V gene: TRBV11-1; D gene: .; clone size: many; CDR3 DNA: TGTGCCAGCAGCTTATCGGGCCAATACAATGAGCAGTTCTTC; CDR3 protein: CASSLSGQYNEQFF
J gene: TRBJ2-7; V gene: TRBV20-1; D gene: .; clone size: few; CDR3 DNA: TGCAGTGCTAGAGTTCAGAGCTCCTACGAGCAGTACTTC; CDR3 protein: CSARVQSSYEQYF
J gene: TRBJ2-6; V gene: TRBV12-3/TRBV12-4; D gene: .; clone size: .; CDR3 DNA: TGTGCCAGCAGATCAGGGGTTACCTCTGGGGCCAACGTCCTGACTTTC; CDR3 protein: CASRSGVTSGANVLTF
J gene: TRBJ1-6; V gene: TRBV14; D gene: .; clone size: few; CDR3 DNA: TGTGCCAGCAGCCAAGATCTCAGATCACCCCTCCACTTT; CDR3 protein: CASSQDLRSPLHF
J gene: TRBJ2-2; V gene: TRBV7-2; D gene: .; clone size: few; CDR3 DNA: TGTGCCAGCAGCTCCAGGGGGGGCGTCACCGGGGAGCTGTTTTTT; CDR3 protein: CASSSRGGVTGELFF
J gene: TRBJ1-1; V gene: TRBV7-6; D gene: TRBD1; clone size: few; CDR3 DNA: TGTGCCAGCAGCCTACGGACAGGGGCTGAAGCTTTCTTT; CDR3 protein: CASSLRTGAEAFF
J gene: TRBJ1-1; V gene: TRBV10-3; D gene: TRBD1; clone size: few; CDR3 DNA: TGTGCCATCAGTGAGTGGGACAGCAGCTCGGCCGGAGCTTTCTTT; CDR3 protein: CAISEWDSSSAGAFF
J gene: TRBJ1-1; V gene: TRBV5-5; D gene: .; clone size: .; CDR3 DNA: TGTGCCAGCAGCTTGGTGGGTCTAGGGGACACTGAAGCTTTCTTT; CDR3 protein: CASSLVGLGDTEAFF
J gene: TRBJ2-3; V gene: TRBV7-9; D gene: TRBD2; clone size: few; CDR3 DNA: TGTGCCAGCAGCTCGAGACTAGCGGGAGATCAAGATACGCAGTATTTT; CDR3 protein: CASSSRLAGDQDTQYF
J gene: TRBJ1-2; V gene: TRBV5-5; D gene: TRBD1; clone size: .; CDR3 DNA: TGTGCCAGCAGCGGGGACGACAGGGTTGGCTACACCTTC; CDR3 protein: CASSGDDRVGYTF
J gene: TRBJ1-2; V gene: TRBV6-1; D gene: .; clone size: few; CDR3 DNA: TGTGCCAGCAGTGAGTCTGGGCTCGGGTCTCATGGCTACACCTTC; CDR3 protein: CASSESGLGSHGYTF